The subject of this entry is one T cell receptor beta chain. The primer mix had 60 V beta and 13 J beta primers. Profiling relied on immunoSEQ multiplex PCR, and the TCRdb table lists in-frame clones only, not all of them. Of roughly 100,000 clones detected, more than 75% appear once; the ten largest clones hold around 2.9%. This sample was taken from a study of glioma-infiltrating T cells after dendritic cell vaccination. This specimen was blood, taken before dendritic cell vaccination. This clonotype was obtained from a human donor with glioblastoma.

The CDR3 here is CTSSQQREMGPRETQYF. CDR3 nucleotides: TGCACCAGCAGCCAACAAAGGGAGATGGGTCCACGGGAGACCCAGTACTTC. The chain couples TRBV1 to TRBJ2-5; the table's TRBD2 call for D was not verified on the DNA. TRBV1 is a pseudogene. This CDR3 has 17 amino acids.